A selection of T cell receptor beta chains follows, all from one sample in a study of blood T cell repertoires in COVID-19. Method: immunoSEQ multiplex PCR; TCRdb's copy keeps in-frame clones and lacks some. In the table there are 70,000 to 95,000 clones, approximately 80% of which are singletons. Sequencing input: peripheral blood. These receptors were collected from a man older than 75 with active or convalescent COVID-19. Each CDR3 is given with its conserved first and last residue. The D gene is left open where the match is weak. Clone size appears in some rows only: once, few, many, or a class for an expanded clone.

d_call: TRBD1; v_call: TRBV19; j_call: TRBJ1-5; clone_size: .; cdr3_aa: CASRWTGSYQPQHF; cdr3_nt: TGTGCCAGTAGGTGGACAGGGTCATATCAGCCCCAGCATTTT
d_call: TRBD2; v_call: TRBV7-9; j_call: TRBJ2-2; clone_size: .; cdr3_aa: CASSYHQEERGRSGELFF; cdr3_nt: TGTGCCAGCAGTTACCACCAGGAGGAGCGGGGTAGGTCAGGGGAGCTGTTTTTT
d_call: .; v_call: TRBV7-8; j_call: TRBJ1-4; clone_size: .; cdr3_aa: CASSLAGLLNEKLFF; cdr3_nt: TGTGCCAGCAGCTTAGCGGGGCTGCTGAATGAAAAACTGTTTTTT
d_call: TRBD1; v_call: TRBV6-1; j_call: TRBJ1-1; clone_size: .; cdr3_aa: CASSEQGQGRAEAFF; cdr3_nt: TGTGCCAGCAGTGAACAAGGACAGGGACGCGCTGAAGCTTTCTTT
d_call: TRBD1; v_call: TRBV2; j_call: TRBJ1-5; clone_size: .; cdr3_aa: CASSWDRGSNQPQHF; cdr3_nt: TGTGCCAGCAGTTGGGACAGGGGTAGCAATCAGCCCCAGCATTTT
d_call: TRBD1; v_call: TRBV18; j_call: TRBJ1-1; clone_size: few; cdr3_aa: CASSPGQGAEAFF; cdr3_nt: TGTGCCAGCTCACCGGGACAGGGAGCAGAAGCTTTCTTT
d_call: .; v_call: TRBV30; j_call: TRBJ1-2; clone_size: .; cdr3_aa: CAWKGQGGGYGYTF; cdr3_nt: TGTGCCTGGAAAGGGCAGGGAGGGGGCTATGGCTACACCTTC
d_call: .; v_call: TRBV4-2; j_call: TRBJ1-5; clone_size: once; cdr3_aa: CASSPSPTGYSNQPQHF; cdr3_nt: TGTGCCAGCAGTCCTAGCCCTACGGGATATAGCAATCAGCCCCAGCATTTT
d_call: .; v_call: TRBV24-1; j_call: TRBJ1-4; clone_size: .; cdr3_aa: CAVASGFETEKLFF; cdr3_nt: TGTGCCGTAGCTTCGGGTTTTGAGACGGAAAAACTGTTTTTT
d_call: TRBD1; v_call: TRBV5-1; j_call: TRBJ1-1; clone_size: .; cdr3_aa: CASSLVGGAGSGEAFF; cdr3_nt: TGCGCCAGCAGCTTGGTAGGGGGCGCTGGGTCGGGTGAAGCTTTCTTT
d_call: TRBD1; v_call: TRBV4-2; j_call: TRBJ1-1; clone_size: once; cdr3_aa: CASSQDLGQWAFF; cdr3_nt: TGTGCCAGCAGCCAAGATTTGGGACAGTGGGCTTTCTTT
d_call: TRBD1; v_call: TRBV19; j_call: TRBJ2-1; clone_size: .; cdr3_aa: CATRQGQGLVNEQFF; cdr3_nt: TGTGCCACCCGACAGGGACAGGGTTTGGTCAATGAGCAGTTCTTC
d_call: TRBD1; v_call: TRBV5-1; j_call: TRBJ1-2; clone_size: .; cdr3_aa: CASSFKGQGASSHNYGYTF; cdr3_nt: TGCGCCAGCAGCTTTAAGGGACAGGGGGCCTCTTCCCATAACTATGGCTACACCTTC
d_call: TRBD1; v_call: TRBV19; j_call: TRBJ1-5; clone_size: .; cdr3_aa: CASSSPTGGYSNQPQHF; cdr3_nt: TGTGCCAGTAGTAGCCCGACAGGGGGGTATAGCAATCAGCCCCAGCATTTT
d_call: TRBD1; v_call: TRBV7-9; j_call: TRBJ1-2; clone_size: .; cdr3_aa: CASRPIGGDDRGHGYTF; cdr3_nt: TGTGCCAGCAGACCCATAGGAGGGGATGACAGGGGGCATGGCTACACCTTC
d_call: TRBD1; v_call: TRBV28; j_call: TRBJ2-4; clone_size: .; cdr3_aa: CASSSGGASDIQYF; cdr3_nt: TGTGCCAGCAGTTCAGGGGGCGCTTCAGACATTCAGTACTTC
d_call: TRBD2; v_call: TRBV24-1; j_call: TRBJ2-3; clone_size: once; cdr3_aa: CATSDVAGGTDTQYF; cdr3_nt: TGTGCCACCAGTGACGTAGCGGGAGGGACAGATACGCAGTATTTT
d_call: TRBD2; v_call: TRBV6-5; j_call: TRBJ2-2; clone_size: .; cdr3_aa: CASSRGETGELFF; cdr3_nt: TGTGCCAGCAGTCGGGGGGAAACCGGGGAGCTGTTTTTT
d_call: .; v_call: TRBV9; j_call: TRBJ1-6; clone_size: few; cdr3_aa: CASSVKLGSPLHF; cdr3_nt: TGTGCCAGCAGCGTAAAGTTGGGCTCACCCCTCCACTTT
d_call: .; v_call: TRBV6-6; j_call: TRBJ1-5; clone_size: .; cdr3_aa: CASRQGSNQPQHF; cdr3_nt: TGTGCCAGCCGGCAGGGGAGTAATCAGCCCCAGCATTTT
d_call: TRBD1; v_call: TRBV14; j_call: TRBJ1-4; clone_size: few; cdr3_aa: CASSPPGGGVEKLFF; cdr3_nt: TGTGCCAGCAGCCCCCCGGGAGGGGGCGTGGAAAAACTGTTTTTT
d_call: TRBD1; v_call: TRBV28; j_call: TRBJ1-2; clone_size: .; cdr3_aa: CASITGGQGDYGYTF; cdr3_nt: TGTGCCAGCATCACGGGGGGACAGGGCGACTATGGCTACACCTTC
d_call: .; v_call: TRBV19; j_call: TRBJ2-1; clone_size: .; cdr3_aa: CASSILAGFYNEQFF; cdr3_nt: TGTGCCAGTAGTATTCTTGCGGGTTTCTACAATGAGCAGTTCTTC
d_call: .; v_call: TRBV6-6; j_call: TRBJ1-3; clone_size: once; cdr3_aa: CASSQGNRAISSGNTIYF; cdr3_nt: TGTGCCAGCAGTCAGGGGAATCGAGCCATAAGCTCTGGAAACACCATATATTTT
d_call: TRBD2; v_call: TRBV6-5; j_call: TRBJ2-1; clone_size: .; cdr3_aa: CASRRTSGAYNEQFF; cdr3_nt: TGTGCCAGCAGACGGACTAGCGGCGCTTACAATGAGCAGTTCTTC
d_call: .; v_call: TRBV7-8; j_call: TRBJ1-5; clone_size: .; cdr3_aa: CASSLVASANQPQHF; cdr3_nt: TGTGCCAGCAGCTTAGTGGCAAGCGCCAATCAGCCCCAGCATTTT
d_call: TRBD1; v_call: TRBV6-5; j_call: TRBJ1-1; clone_size: .; cdr3_aa: CASSYIRTGGNTEAFF; cdr3_nt: TGTGCCAGCAGTTACATCCGGACAGGTGGGAACACTGAAGCTTTCTTT
d_call: .; v_call: TRBV19; j_call: TRBJ2-1; clone_size: .; cdr3_aa: CASSRTQGLEQFF; cdr3_nt: TGTGCCAGTAGCAGGACCCAGGGTTTAGAGCAGTTCTTC
d_call: .; v_call: TRBV9; j_call: TRBJ2-5; clone_size: .; cdr3_aa: CASSVADWEETQYF; cdr3_nt: TGTGCCAGCAGCGTAGCTGACTGGGAAGAGACCCAGTACTTC
d_call: TRBD1; v_call: TRBV5-1; j_call: TRBJ1-2; clone_size: many; cdr3_aa: CASSILLTGTGGYTF; cdr3_nt: TGCGCCAGCAGCATACTTTTGACAGGGACGGGTGGCTACACCTTC
d_call: TRBD2; v_call: TRBV5-1; j_call: TRBJ2-1; clone_size: .; cdr3_aa: CASSTSGLANEQFF; cdr3_nt: TGCGCCAGCAGCACCTCCGGACTAGCTAATGAGCAGTTCTTC
d_call: TRBD1; v_call: TRBV7-9; j_call: TRBJ2-2; clone_size: .; cdr3_aa: CASSRTGAYTGELFF; cdr3_nt: TGTGCCAGCAGCCGTACAGGGGCGTACACCGGGGAGCTGTTTTTT
d_call: .; v_call: TRBV29-1; j_call: TRBJ1-1; clone_size: .; cdr3_aa: CSAEQQSNTEAFF; cdr3_nt: TGCAGCGCGGAACAGCAATCGAACACTGAAGCTTTCTTT
d_call: TRBD1; v_call: TRBV19; j_call: TRBJ2-3; clone_size: .; cdr3_aa: CASSIDPGQGADTQYF; cdr3_nt: TGTGCCAGTAGTATAGACCCGGGACAGGGGGCAGATACGCAGTATTTT
d_call: TRBD2; v_call: TRBV10-2; j_call: TRBJ2-5; clone_size: .; cdr3_aa: CASSDGSGGVETQYF; cdr3_nt: TGCGCCAGCAGTGACGGGAGCGGGGGTGTTGAGACCCAGTACTTC
d_call: TRBD1; v_call: TRBV25-1; j_call: TRBJ2-1; clone_size: .; cdr3_aa: CASGTGIIGEQFF; cdr3_nt: TGTGCCAGCGGGACAGGGATTATCGGTGAGCAGTTCTTC
d_call: TRBD1; v_call: TRBV5-5; j_call: TRBJ1-4; clone_size: .; cdr3_aa: CASTLNRGTGEKLFF; cdr3_nt: TGTGCCAGCACCCTGAACAGGGGAACGGGTGAAAAACTGTTTTTT
d_call: .; v_call: TRBV27; j_call: TRBJ1-6; clone_size: .; cdr3_aa: CASRTDYNSPLHF; cdr3_nt: TGTGCCAGCAGGACAGATTATAATTCACCCCTCCACTTT
d_call: .; v_call: TRBV7-9; j_call: TRBJ1-1; clone_size: .; cdr3_aa: CASSPARQNTEAFF; cdr3_nt: TGTGCCAGCAGCCCCGCCCGACAGAACACTGAAGCTTTCTTT
d_call: .; v_call: TRBV5-1; j_call: TRBJ2-3; clone_size: .; cdr3_aa: CASSLGHTQYF; cdr3_nt: TGCGCCAGCAGCTTGGGGCATACGCAGTATTTT
d_call: .; v_call: TRBV9; j_call: TRBJ2-2; clone_size: .; cdr3_aa: CASSKTWTGELFF; cdr3_nt: TGTGCCAGCAGCAAGACATGGACCGGGGAGCTGTTTTTT